Detailed here is one T cell receptor beta chain. Its matching antigen is unknown. The data stem from a study of human versus mouse CDR3 diversity and MHC coevolution. Across the study: Reported immunoSEQ sensitivity was one in 200,000 T cells, with reduced amplification bias.

Study-level points and caveats: The lowest clonal inequality scores came from most of the three human donors. On average, humans showed more CDR3 deletions and insertions than mice.

Generated by immunoSEQ multiplex PCR, the TCRdb table keeps only in-frame clones and is missing some. The sample consists of around 74,000 clones, about nine tenths of them appearing once. The ends lost 0 bases at V and 8 bases at J; junction bases unmatched: 10. Germline CDR1 reads KGHSH; CDR2 reads LQKENI. The CDR3 is 18 residues long. This receptor was identified in a person aged 30 to 69 in good health. Material for sequencing was naive CD4+ T cells from blood. Subset given: CD45RO-negative CD62L-positive naive CD4 T cells. The chain has TRBV18 and TRBJ2-1; the match to TRBD2 covers 13 bases. The CDR3, as DNA: TGTGCCAGCTCACCACCTGATATGGGACTAGCGGGGACCTATGAGCAGTTCTTC. It translates to CASSPPDMGLAGTYEQFF.